Sequencing of this T cell receptor (beta chain) was carried out in a study of cytomegalovirus exposure and HLA in healthy donors. Study at large: For the approximately 360 genotyped donors, approximately 82% fell within the Caucasian-associated ancestry cluster.

Unrecorded immune exposure was likely among donors, who were nominally healthy when sampled. Study-wide points: Researchers reported in a later analysis that common viral pathogens appeared linked to several top clusters.

With regard to this clone: Its antigen is as yet unknown.

PCR primers comprised 60 Vbeta and 13 Jbeta primers. Profiled with immunoSEQ multiplex PCR; TCRdb holds only in-frame clones, not every one. The table shows roughly 130,000 clones, with about 8.5% occurring only once. Germline CDR1 reads MNHNY; CDR2 reads SVGAGI (reference sequence). V lost 0 bases and J lost 0, with 11 bases in between. The CDR3 is 16 residues long. The clonotype comes from a man aged 35 to 55 in good health and CMV-seronegative. The genes are TRBV6-6 and TRBJ1-1; weak D call: TRBD1 (6 bases). Sequencing was carried out using PBMCs. The CDR3 region is CASSYSRQVMNTEAFF. The CDR3, as DNA: TGTGCCAGCAGTTACTCGAGACAGGTAATGAACACTGAAGCTTTCTTT.